Reported below is one T cell receptor beta chain. V was trimmed by 3 bases and J by 0 bases, leaving 8 bases between them. The CDR3 totals 14 residues. The germline gives CDR1 ENHRY, CDR2 SYGVKD. Repertoires were generated with immunoSEQ multiplex PCR, while TCRdb's copy carries only in-frame clones and drops some. The sample carries hundreds of thousands of clones, roughly 90% recorded once. The data stem from a study of shared T cell receptors in the human thymus. These data were likewise used in another study, on human thymus T cells. That source notes: Samples came from healthy Finnish infants during open corrective cardiac surgery. Resections from corrective heart surgery provided thymus tissue. An apparent bias in V and J gene usage was seen in thymic and blood repertoires.

The chain combines TRBV10-3 with TRBJ1-1; D is uncertain. The sample comprised thymocytes. The clonotype was recovered from a boy under three years old with a congenital heart defect. The CDR3 sequence is CAISEYSLNTEAFF. In DNA, the CDR3 is TGTGCCATCAGTGAATACAGCTTGAACACTGAAGCTTTCTTT.